This T cell receptor beta chain was profiled in a study of vaccination and CD4 T cells after COVID-19. Study-wide background: The stimulus for the cells was overlapping spike peptides derived from SARS-CoV-2, HCoV-NL63, HCoV-OC43 and HCoV-229E.

Treatment of the sample: roughly 10-day PBMC culture with coronavirus spike peptide pools or control peptides (ViraFEST assay). With the Oncomine TCR Beta short-read assay, DNA from cultured CD4+ T cells was sequenced. The authors extracted genomic DNA from cultured CD4+ T cells. TCRdb reanalysed the PCR reads using MiXCR and keeps one entry per CDR3 protein. The repertoire holds approximately 21,000 distinct CDR3 sequences, with 26% as singletons. The CDR3 is 19 residues long. Trimming took off 1 base at V and 3 bases at J, with 27 bases between the two ends. Germline V CDR1 and CDR2: DFQATT, SNEGSKA (reference sequence). About this clonotype: What it binds is not known.

J is TRBJ1-2 and V is TRBV20-1; D might be TRBD1 (5 bases). Sample: cultured CD4+ T cells from blood. The clonotype originates from a human donor with COVID-19. The CDR3 DNA follows: TGCAGTGCTAGAGGGACCTCGGGGGGTAAATCAGCCTTTGACTATGGCTACACCTTC. Encoded protein: CSARGTSGGKSAFDYGYTF.